The 30 T cell receptor beta chains presented below share a single source sample, sequenced in a study of beta chain features in type 1 diabetes. Of the isolated RNA, all was reverse transcribed, and so the sequenced material was expressed TCRB transcripts. The table came from immunoSEQ multiplex PCR; TCRdb's copy has only in-frame clones and leaves some out. The sample yields roughly 380,000 clones, roughly 21% seen once. The specimen sequenced was naive CD4+ T cells from blood. Receptors originate from a woman between 18 and 29 years old in good health.

Only a few counts were recorded for this clone. The rearrangement links TRBV30 to TRBJ2-3; D is ambiguous. Trimming shortened V by 1 base and J by 0 bases, and 5 bases separated the two germline ends. Germline CDR1 is GTSNPN and CDR2 is SVGIG (reference sequence). The CDR3 contains 13 residues. CDR3 sequence (DNA): TGTGCCTGGAGTGCCCCTAGCACAGATACGCAGTATTTT. Translation: CAWSAPSTDTQYF.

This rearrangement joins TRBV30 to TRBJ2-7, with D uncertain. This CDR3 is 11 amino acids long. Germline V gene sequence: CDR1 GTSNPN, CDR2 SVGIG (reference sequence). Deletions cut 3 bases from V and 6 bases from J, with 9 bases between. Here the CDR3 DNA reads TGTGCCTGGAGCGTCGAGTCCGAGCAGTACTTC. Amino acid sequence: CAWSVESEQYF.

The chain couples TRBV5-1 to TRBJ1-6, with a weak D call TRBD1 (6 bases). Deletions cut 3 bases from V and 7 bases from J, with 17 bases between. The CDR3 has 16 amino acids. Looked up from germline, CDR1 is SGHRS and CDR2 is YFSETQ. CDR3 loop: CASSWGGREWNSPLHF. The CDR3 bases are TGCGCCAGCAGCTGGGGGGGCCGGGAGTGGAATTCACCCCTCCACTTT.

This clone has only a few counts. V gene TRBV7-2 combines with J gene TRBJ2-1; 7 nucleotides agree with TRBD2. CDR1 and CDR2 from the germline V gene are SGHTA and FQGNSA. This CDR3 has 16 residues. Germline trimming cut 1 base from V and 0 bases from J; bases unmatched to any gene: 3. CDR3 nucleotide sequence: TGTGCCAGCAGCTTAGAAGGCGGGGGCTCCTACAATGAGCAGTTCTTC. This sequence encodes CASSLEGGGSYNEQFF.

The V call is TRBV25-1, the J call TRBJ2-3; 8 bases are a match to TRBD2. Per germline, CDR1 MGHDK and CDR2 SYGVNS. V shed 0 bases, J shed 1 base, and the junction held 0 bases outside the gene matches. This CDR3 is built from 15 residues. The CDR3 DNA reads TGTGCCAGCAGTGAATACGGGAGGGGCACAGATACGCAGTATTTT. This translates into CASSEYGRGTDTQYF. The full variable domain, rest sourced from reference TRBV25-1 and TRBJ2-3, is EADIYQTPRYLVIGTGKKITLECSQTMGHDKMYWYQQDPGMELHLIHYSYGVNSTEKGDLSSESTVSRIRTEHFPLTLESARPSHTSQYLCASSEYGRGTDTQYFGPGTRLTVL.

This clone was observed a few times. V gene TRBV4-1 combines with J gene TRBJ1-2, with D perhaps matching TRBD1 (6 bases). This CDR3 contains 15 residues. Germline-derived CDR1 and CDR2 are MGHRA and YSYEKL. Trimming took off 0 bases at V and 1 base at J, with 9 bases between the two ends. CDR3 DNA: TGCGCCAGCAGCCAAGAAGGGGGATATAACTATGGCTACACCTTC. It encodes CASSQEGGYNYGYTF.

This clone was found a few times. The V gene is TRBV5-1, the J gene TRBJ2-3, with 10 bases lining up with TRBD2. V lost 7 bases and J lost 2; bases outside the gene matches: 10. CDR3 length: 16 amino acids. In germline, CDR1 is SGHRS, CDR2 YFSETQ. In DNA, the CDR3 is TGCGCCAGCTGCCGAGGGACTAGCGTAAACACAGATACGCAGTATTTT. Protein product: CASCRGTSVNTDTQYF.

The genes are TRBV30 and TRBJ2-7, with 9 bases lining up with TRBD2. The germline V gene has CDR1 GTSNPN and CDR2 SVGIG (reference sequence). This CDR3 spans 12 amino acids. V trimming: 2 bases; J trimming: 7 bases; junction bases outside the gene matches: 3. The DNA for the CDR3 is TGTGCCTGGAGTATGACTAGCGGTGAGCAGTACTTC. Amino acids: CAWSMTSGEQYF.

This clone has more than one count but fewer than ten. The chain recombines TRBV11-2 with TRBJ2-7, with no clear D. The length of the CDR3 is 12 residues. V dropped 2 bases and J dropped 3 bases, with 5 bases sitting between them. CDR1 is SGHAT, CDR2 FQNNGV, per germline. The CDR3 loop reads CASSLLRYEQYF. For the CDR3, the DNA is TGTGCCAGCAGCTTACTACGCTACGAGCAGTACTTC.

The gene calls are TRBV2 and TRBJ2-1, with 9 bases that match TRBD1. CDR3 length: 14 amino acids. Germline V CDR1 and CDR2: SNHLY, FYNNEI. V lost 4 bases and J lost 5; bases outside the gene matches: 3. The CDR3 loop is CASSAGQGDNEQFF. Written as DNA, the CDR3 is TGTGCCAGCAGTGCGGGACAGGGAGACAATGAGCAGTTCTTC.

This clone was found a few times. The V gene is TRBV5-1, the J gene TRBJ2-3; D is possibly TRBD2 (7 bases). The CDR3 covers 15 residues. Germline CDR1 reads SGHRS; CDR2 reads YFSETQ. The V gene lost 4 bases and the J gene lost 5 bases, with 17 bases spanning the gap. The CDR3 DNA follows: TGCGCCAGCAGCGGGGGGGCCCGGATTGGAGATACGCAGTATTTT. This encodes CASSGGARIGDTQYF.

This chain joins TRBV19 and TRBJ2-1, with TRBD2 matching 13 bases. Germline-derived CDR1 and CDR2 are LNHDA and SQIVND (reference sequence). J was trimmed by 0 bases and V by 5 bases; bases with no gene match: 7. The CDR3 is 18 residues long. CDR3 region: CASSPTSGRTLSYNEQFF. The CDR3 DNA reads TGTGCCAGTAGTCCGACTAGCGGGAGGACCCTCTCCTACAATGAGCAGTTCTTC.

The gene calls are TRBV5-1 and TRBJ2-1; perhaps TRBD2 as D (5 bases). The CDR3 has 13 amino acids. Germline-derived CDR1 and CDR2 are SGHRS and YFSETQ. The V end was cut by 0 bases, the J end by 5 bases, with 6 bases between. CDR3 sequence: CASSLGTDNEQFF. CDR3 nucleotide sequence: TGCGCCAGCAGCTTGGGGACTGACAATGAGCAGTTCTTC. The full variable domain, completed using reference TRBV5-1 and TRBJ2-1, is KAGVTQTPRYLIKTRGQQVTLSCSPISGHRSVSWYQQTPGQGLQFLFEYFSETQRNKGNFPGRFSGRQFSNSRSEMNVSTLELGDSALYLCASSLGTDNEQFFGPGTRLTVL.

CDR3: CASSLVPSTSSGANVLTF. In nucleotides, the CDR3 is TGTGCCAGCAGCTTAGTCCCCTCTACTAGCTCTGGGGCCAACGTCCTGACTTTC. V and J are TRBV11-1 and TRBJ2-6; D is possibly TRBD2 (5 bases). Germline values: CDR1 SGHAT, CDR2 FQDESV (reference sequence). The CDR3 extends over 18 amino acids. V shed 1 base and J shed 0 bases, with 13 bases lying between them.

This clone came up a few times. The chain joins TRBV7-2 to TRBJ1-6; no definite D call. Germline values: CDR1 SGHTA, CDR2 FQGNSA. The V gene lost 5 bases and the J gene lost 0 bases, with 11 bases spanning the gap. The CDR3 spans 16 residues. For the CDR3, the DNA is TGTGCCAGCAGCGAAAGAGGGAGCTCCTATAATTCACCCCTCCACTTT. Translated, it gives CASSERGSSYNSPLHF.

The chain carries TRBV13 and TRBJ1-1; D possibly corresponds to TRBD1 (6 bases). V lost 3 bases to trimming and J lost 1 base, with 15 bases between them. The CDR3 has 16 amino acids. CDR1 and CDR2 from the germline V gene are PRHDT and FYEKMQ (reference sequence). The CDR3: CASSFASGEGNTEAFF. For the CDR3, the DNA is TGTGCCAGCAGCTTTGCCTCAGGGGAGGGGAACACTGAAGCTTTCTTT. The full variable domain, completed using reference TRBV13 and TRBJ1-1, is AAGVIQSPRHLIKEKRETATLKCYPIPRHDTVYWYQQGPGQDPQFLISFYEKMQSDKGSIPDRFSAQQFSDYHSELNMSSLELGDSALYFCASSFASGEGNTEAFFGQGTRLTVV.

This chain uses TRBV2 with TRBJ2-3; TRBD2 matches at 11 bases. Losses at the gene ends were 8 bases for V and 1 base for J; bases not matched to a gene: 5. This CDR3 is 15 amino acids long. Germline CDR1 SNHLY, CDR2 FYNNEI. The CDR3 is CASCPTSGGTDTQYF. DNA of the CDR3: TGTGCCAGCTGCCCGACTAGCGGGGGCACAGATACGCAGTATTTT.

The sample holds a few counts of this clone. V gene TRBV5-4 combines with J gene TRBJ2-7, with 7 bases fitting TRBD2. This CDR3 is 16 amino acids long. The V gene's germline CDR1 is SGHNT and CDR2 YYREEE (reference sequence). The V gene end was trimmed by 4 bases and the J gene end by 1 base; junction bases not matched to a gene: 11. Here the CDR3 DNA reads TGTGCCAGCAGCCCCGCCGTCGGGAGGCTATCCTACGAGCAGTACTTC. Translating gives CASSPAVGRLSYEQYF.

This clone turned up a few times. The genes are TRBV7-9 and TRBJ2-7; D may be TRBD1 (5 bases). The CDR3 sequence is 14 residues long. The germline V gene has CDR1 SEHNR and CDR2 FQNEAQ (reference sequence). Trimming pared 2 bases from V and 5 bases from J, leaving 13 bases between. CDR3: CASSLPPTVDEQYF. As DNA, the CDR3 is TGTGCCAGCAGCTTACCCCCGACAGTAGACGAGCAGTACTTC.

This clone was observed a handful of times. The V and J genes are TRBV4-1 and TRBJ1-5; D ambiguous. V gave up 1 base and J gave up 3 bases, with 13 bases separating them. Germline V CDR1 and CDR2: MGHRA, YSYEKL. This CDR3 comprises 16 residues. CDR3 sequence reads: CASSQGSRSNNQPQHF. The CDR3 DNA is TGCGCCAGCAGCCAAGGCAGTAGGAGCAACAATCAGCCCCAGCATTTT.

This clone was picked up a small number of times. This chain uses TRBV7-2 with TRBJ2-7, with TRBD2 matching over 9 bases. The CDR3 totals 15 residues. Germline lookup yields CDR1 SGHTA and CDR2 FQGNSA. With V trimmed by 4 bases and J by 2 bases, 6 bases remained unmatched. The CDR3 DNA is TGTGCCAGCAGCTGGGCGGGGGGGGTGGCCTACGAGCAGTACTTC. Encoded protein: CASSWAGGVAYEQYF.

The chain carries TRBV6-6 and TRBJ2-3; D might be TRBD1 (6 bases). The V end was cut by 2 bases, the J end by 2 bases, with 11 bases between. Germline CDR1 MNHNY, CDR2 SVGAGI (reference sequence). The CDR3 has 15 amino acids. The CDR3 reads CASSYGGQFTDTQYF. The CDR3 bases are TGTGCCAGCAGTTACGGCGGACAGTTCACAGATACGCAGTATTTT.

This clone has more than one count but fewer than ten. The genes are TRBV7-3 and TRBJ2-5; 9 bases are a match to TRBD2. CDR1 is SGHTA and CDR2 is FQGTGA in the germline V gene. V dropped 5 bases and J dropped 5; count of bases not matched to a gene: 12. The CDR3 spans 16 residues. The CDR3 DNA is TGTGCCAGCAGCCCCCGGGGAGCGGGGGGTGGTGAGACCCAGTACTTC. Its translation is CASSPRGAGGGETQYF. The variable domain in full, completed from reference TRBV7-3 and TRBJ2-5, reads GAGVSQTPSNKVTEKGKYVELRCDPISGHTALYWYRQSLGQGPEFLIYFQGTGAADDSGLPNDRFFAVRPEGSVSTLKIQRTERGDSAVYLCASSPRGAGGGETQYFGPGTRLLVL.

The chain carries TRBV4-1 and TRBJ2-1; 9 nucleotides agree with TRBD2. Germline V lookup: CDR1 MGHRA, CDR2 YSYEKL. The CDR3 spans 16 residues. With V trimmed by 3 bases and J by 4 bases, 7 bases remained unmatched. The CDR3 here is CASSHLFSGSYNEQFF. In nucleotides, the CDR3 is TGCGCCAGCAGCCACCTCTTTAGCGGGAGTTACAATGAGCAGTTCTTC.

The chain uses TRBV19 and TRBJ1-5; maybe TRBD1 (6 bases). CDR1 and CDR2 from the germline V gene are LNHDA and SQIVND (reference sequence). V lost 6 bases, J lost 2 bases, and 11 bases lay in between. CDR3 length: 14 amino acids. In DNA form, the CDR3 reads TGTGCCAGTAGCGACCGACAGGGCAATCAGCCCCAGCATTTT. Its protein is CASSDRQGNQPQHF.

Only a few counts were recorded for this clone. The same CDR3 can be traced to other DNA sequences in this sample. The chain has TRBV2 and TRBJ1-3, with a tentative D call TRBD1 (5 bases). Trimming took 5 bases from V and 0 from J, leaving 8 bases between them. Germline V CDR1 and CDR2: SNHLY, FYNNEI. The CDR3 loop spans 14 amino acids. The CDR3 loop is CASSTGLSGNTIYF. CDR3 DNA: TGTGCCAGCAGTACGGGACTCTCTGGAAACACCATATATTTT.

The chain joins TRBV11-2 to TRBJ2-5; perhaps TRBD2 as D (7 bases). Trimming left V 5 bases short and J 5 bases short, with 30 bases between. The CDR3 extends over 19 amino acids. Per the germline V gene, CDR1 is SGHAT and CDR2 is FQNNGV. DNA for the CDR3: TGTGCCAGCAGCGTCACTCGTTGGCGGGGGCCCCGGCGGGTGGAGACCCAGTACTTC. Amino acids: CASSVTRWRGPRRVETQYF.

This clone has only a few counts. The CDR3 is CASSFRDTGGETQYF. In nucleotides, the CDR3 is TGTGCCAGCAGCTTCAGGGACACCGGAGGAGAGACCCAGTACTTC. The chain employs TRBV7-2 and TRBJ2-5; tentative D call: TRBD1 (6 bases). With 3 bases removed from V and 4 bases from J, the gap between germline ends came to 15 bases. The CDR3 runs to 15 residues. Germline V gene lookup returns CDR1 SGHTA and CDR2 FQGNSA.

This chain links TRBV30 with TRBJ2-1; 10 bases agree with TRBD2. The V and J ends lost 3 bases and 8 bases, in that order; junction bases with no gene match: 10. This CDR3 has 15 amino acids. In germline, CDR1 is GTSNPN, CDR2 SVGIG (reference sequence). CDR3: CAWSRLAGHIDEQFF. In nucleotides, the CDR3 is TGTGCCTGGAGCCGACTAGCGGGTCATATTGATGAGCAGTTCTTC. Complete variable domain (other parts from reference TRBV30 and TRBJ2-1): SQTIHQWPATLVQPVGSPLSLECTVEGTSNPNLYWYRQAAGRGLQLLFYSVGIGQISSEVPQNLSASRPQDRQFILSSKKLLLSDSGFYLCAWSRLAGHIDEQFFGPGTRLTVL.

This clone was recorded a few times. Distinct nucleotide sequences in the sample also encode this CDR3. The chain couples TRBV5-1 to TRBJ2-3; D is unresolved. Trimming left V 0 bases short and J 0 bases short, with 5 bases between. The germline V gene has CDR1 SGHRS and CDR2 YFSETQ. The CDR3 runs to 14 residues. CDR3 region: CASSLASSTDTQYF. CDR3 DNA: TGCGCCAGCAGCTTGGCGAGCAGCACAGATACGCAGTATTTT.